These 7 T cell receptor beta chains were all obtained from the same sample, sequenced in a study of control samples from healthy donors and cancer patients. Profiling relied on immunoSEQ multiplex PCR, and the TCRdb table lists in-frame clones only, not all of them. The sample includes 84,000 or so clones, 70% to 85% of them seen just once. The sample taken for sequencing was PBMCs. These receptor sequences come from a man in his fifties or sixties with head and neck cancer.

The chain carries TRBV6-6 and TRBJ1-6; TRBD1 aligns across 8 bases. Germline CDR1 reads MNHNY; CDR2 reads SVGAGI (reference sequence). Trimming took 7 bases from V and 5 from J; bases not matched to a gene: 10. This CDR3 is built from 16 residues. CDR3 in DNA: TGTGCCAGCACCCAAAAGACAGGGGTGGATAATTCACCCCTCCACTTT. It encodes CASTQKTGVDNSPLHF.

The V call is TRBV7-2, the J call TRBJ2-3; 8 bases match TRBD1. V was pared by 0 bases and J by 6 bases, with 11 bases of the junction left unmatched. Germline V lookup: CDR1 SGHTA, CDR2 FQGNSA. This CDR3 region has 17 residues. CDR3 protein: CASSLAPGGAYSDTQYF. The DNA for the CDR3 is TGTGCCAGCAGCTTAGCGCCAGGGGGCGCATATTCGGATACGCAGTATTTT.

V usage is TRBV7-9 and J usage is TRBJ1-3; D is perhaps TRBD1 (6 bases). With 5 bases removed from V and 0 bases from J, the gap between germline ends came to 14 bases. Germline CDR1 SEHNR, CDR2 FQNEAQ (reference sequence). This CDR3 is 16 amino acids long. CDR3 sequence: CASSTTTGFSGNTIYF. In nucleotides, the CDR3 is TGTGCCAGCAGCACTACGACAGGATTCTCTGGAAACACCATATATTTT.

J is TRBJ1-2 and V is TRBV19; D unresolved. Germline lookup yields CDR1 LNHDA and CDR2 SQIVND (reference sequence). V was cut by 5 bases and J by 8 bases, with 12 bases left in between. The CDR3 length is 12 residues. CDR3 coding DNA: TGTGCCAGTAGTCAGGAGGCCCACGGCTACACCTTC. Translation gives CASSQEAHGYTF.

V usage is TRBV10-2 and J usage is TRBJ2-7; TRBD2 agrees at 10 bases. The CDR3 covers 15 residues. Germline values: CDR1 WSHSY, CDR2 SAAADI. After removal of 6 bases from V and 3 bases from J, the junction contained 8 bases not matched to a gene. The CDR3 DNA follows: TGCGCCAGCAGAATCGGGACTAGCGCAAACTACGAGCAGTACTTC. Its translation is CASRIGTSANYEQYF.

The chain joins TRBV27 to TRBJ2-2; a possible D gene is TRBD1 (6 bases). V lost 2 bases and J lost 3, with 16 bases in between. Germline V gene lookup returns CDR1 MNHEY and CDR2 SMNVEV (reference sequence). This CDR3 has 17 residues. The CDR3 loop reads CASSLGGIRGYTGELFF. The CDR3 DNA sequence: TGTGCCAGCAGTTTAGGTGGAATAAGGGGGTACACCGGGGAGCTGTTTTTT.

The J gene is TRBJ1-2, the V gene TRBV5-4, with 8 positions matching TRBD1. Germline CDR1 SGHNT, CDR2 YYREEE (reference sequence). Trimming took 4 bases from V and 4 from J; bases not matched to a gene: 6. This CDR3 is 14 amino acids long. The CDR3 DNA reads as TGTGCCAGCAGCGTGGGACAGGCGACCTATGGCTACACCTTC. The encoded protein is CASSVGQATYGYTF.